The entry that follows covers one T cell receptor beta chain sequence. The assay was immunoSEQ multiplex PCR, and TCRdb's table has in-frame clones only and misses some. The sample includes approximately 160,000 clones, less than 90% of them seen just once. The data were taken from a study of blood T cell repertoires in COVID-19. This CDR3 is built from 15 residues. Trimming took 5 bases from V and 5 from J; bases not matched to a gene: 6. CDR1 and CDR2 (germline): LNHDA, SQIVND (reference sequence). The sequence was collected from a woman between 70 and 85 years old with acute or convalescent COVID-19. The V call is TRBV19, the J call TRBJ2-2, with 9 bases that match TRBD1. The sequencing input was peripheral blood. The CDR3 nucleotides are TGTGCCAGTAGTCCGGGACAGGGAGGGACCGGGGAGCTGTTTTTT. This codes for CASSPGQGGTGELFF.